One and the same sample provided the 28 T cell receptor beta chains below, sequenced in a study of lymphopenia after photon versus proton radiotherapy. The table came from immunoSEQ multiplex PCR; TCRdb's copy has only in-frame clones and leaves some out. Here the sample spans tens of thousands of clones, approximately 90% being singletons. Here the sequenced sample was peripheral blood, taken from a patient treated with photon-based radiotherapy. These receptors were collected from a woman in her 70s with pancreatic cancer.

This clone was found once. This chain uses TRBV28 with TRBJ2-7; 10 bases align to TRBD2. Germline trimming cut 5 bases from V and 6 bases from J; bases unmatched to any gene: 13. Germline V gene sequence: CDR1 MDHEN, CDR2 SYDVKM. The CDR3 is made up of 16 amino acids. DNA of the CDR3: TGTGCCAGCAGTCATCTCAGAGCGGGAGGGGAGGGCGAGCAGTACTTC. This translates into CASSHLRAGGEGEQYF.

The chain employs TRBV6-5 and TRBJ1-5; D might be TRBD1 (6 bases). Trimming shortened V by 5 bases and J by 3 bases, and 14 bases separated the two germline ends. The CDR3 totals 15 residues. From germline, CDR1 is MNHEY and CDR2 SVGAGI. In DNA form, the CDR3 reads TGTGCCAGCAGTGCCCACAGGGTCGTCAATCAGCCCCAGCATTTT. Translated, it gives CASSAHRVVNQPQHF.

This clone was seen only once. This rearrangement joins TRBV27 to TRBJ2-5, with TRBD2 as a possible D gene (5 bases). This CDR3 comprises 14 residues. The germline V gene has CDR1 MNHEY and CDR2 SMNVEV (reference sequence). Trimming removed 6 bases at V and 5 bases at J, with 16 bases between. For the CDR3, the DNA is TGTGCCAGCAGCTTGGGGAGTCTTAGTGAGACCCAGTACTTC. Protein sequence: CASSLGSLSETQYF.

The chain has TRBV20-1 and TRBJ1-4; D ambiguous. Germline CDR1 DFQATT, CDR2 SNEGSKA (reference sequence). CDR3 size: 10 residues. Trimming took off 3 bases at V and 7 bases at J, with 3 bases between the two ends. As DNA, the CDR3 is TGCAGTGCTAGTCGTGAAAAACTGTTTTTT. Protein: CSASREKLFF.

The chain has TRBV27 and TRBJ1-2; 10 nucleotides agree with TRBD1. The CDR3 has 13 residues. The trim removed 3 bases at V and 8 bases at J, leaving 3 bases unmatched. Germline CDR1 is MNHEY and CDR2 is SMNVEV (reference sequence). This CDR3 reads CASSLDRGFGYTF. The CDR3 DNA reads TGTGCCAGCAGTTTGGACAGGGGGTTCGGCTACACCTTC.

The chain employs TRBV25-1 and TRBJ2-7; TRBD1 aligns across 9 bases. With V trimmed by 4 bases and J by 4 bases, 5 bases remained unmatched. The CDR3 sequence is 14 residues long. Germline CDR1 is MGHDK and CDR2 is SYGVNS. The CDR3 region has the DNA TGTGCCAGCAGTGCCCGGGACAGGGAATACGAGCAGTACTTC. Protein sequence: CASSARDREYEQYF.

The chain is built from TRBV11-1 and TRBJ2-2; 9 nucleotides match TRBD2. Germline CDR1 SGHAT, CDR2 FQDESV (reference sequence). With V trimmed by 2 bases and J by 6 bases, 7 bases remained unmatched. The CDR3 totals 16 residues. The CDR3 sequence is CASSLLLAGESGELFF. CDR3 in DNA: TGTGCCAGCAGCTTATTATTAGCGGGAGAATCCGGGGAGCTGTTTTTT.

The chain combines TRBV5-1 with TRBJ2-7; 8 bases line up with TRBD1. Germline lookup yields CDR1 SGHRS and CDR2 YFSETQ. J lost 2 bases, V lost 3 bases, and 4 bases had no gene match. The CDR3 contains 14 residues. The CDR3 sequence: CASSSVTGAYEQYF. In nucleotides, the CDR3 is TGCGCCAGCAGCTCTGTGACAGGGGCCTACGAGCAGTACTTC. The complete variable domain, with remaining parts taken from reference TRBV5-1 and TRBJ2-7, reads KAGVTQTPRYLIKTRGQQVTLSCSPISGHRSVSWYQQTPGQGLQFLFEYFSETQRNKGNFPGRFSGRQFSNSRSEMNVSTLELGDSALYLCASSSVTGAYEQYFGPGTRLTVT.

This chain links TRBV5-1 with TRBJ1-1; 12 nucleotides agree with TRBD1. Germline V gives CDR1 SGHRS, CDR2 YFSETQ. CDR3 length: 16 amino acids. The V gene end was trimmed by 3 bases and the J gene end by 5 bases; junction bases not matched to a gene: 8. CDR3 DNA sequence: TGCGCCAGCAGCTGGGGGACAGGGGGCTGGGAGACTGAAGCTTTCTTT. This gives the protein CASSWGTGGWETEAFF.

The chain carries TRBV2 and TRBJ2-1; D is unclear. CDR1 SNHLY and CDR2 FYNNEI come from the germline V gene. CDR3 length: 15 residues. The V and J ends lost 7 bases and 0 bases respectively, with 13 bases between them. The CDR3 nucleotides read TGTGCCAGCATGAACATTCGGAGCTCCTACAATGAGCAGTTCTTC. Encoded protein: CASMNIRSSYNEQFF.

The chain is built from TRBV6-6 and TRBJ2-1; 9 bases match TRBD2. J lost 1 base, V lost 0 bases, and 1 base had no gene match. The germline V gene has CDR1 MNHNY and CDR2 SVGAGI (reference sequence). CDR3 size: 16 residues. For the CDR3, the DNA is TGTGCCAGCAGTTACTCTGCGGGAGGGTCCTACAATGAGCAGTTCTTC. Its translation is CASSYSAGGSYNEQFF.

V is TRBV19 and J is TRBJ1-2; D possibly corresponds to TRBD1 (6 bases). Trimming took off 3 bases at V and 3 bases at J, with 14 bases between the two ends. Looked up from germline, CDR1 is LNHDA and CDR2 is SQIVND (reference sequence). CDR3 length equals 15 residues. The CDR3 coding sequence is TGTGCCAGTAGTATCCGAAGGGGGATGGACTATGGCTACACCTTC. Translating gives CASSIRRGMDYGYTF.

The chain joins TRBV27 to TRBJ2-7; D not certain. Trimming took 7 bases from V and 6 from J, leaving 22 bases between them. There are 15 residues in the CDR3. The V gene's germline CDR1 is MNHEY and CDR2 SMNVEV (reference sequence). The CDR3 DNA reads TGTGCCAGCACCCCCCGGCTCGACGGATCGGGCGAGCAGTACTTC. It encodes CASTPRLDGSGEQYF.

This chain joins TRBV7-9 and TRBJ2-7; the match to TRBD2 covers 7 bases. The germline gives CDR1 SEHNR, CDR2 FQNEAQ (reference sequence). The V and J ends lost 3 bases and 6 bases, in that order; junction bases with no gene match: 11. CDR3 size: 15 residues. CDR3 DNA: TGTGCCAGCAGCTTCTTGGGGCTAGCGGTGGGCGAGCAGTACTTC. Its protein is CASSFLGLAVGEQYF.

This chain joins TRBV2 and TRBJ1-5; D might be TRBD1 (6 bases). Per germline, CDR1 SNHLY and CDR2 FYNNEI. V gave up 5 bases and J gave up 7 bases, with 15 bases separating them. This CDR3 spans 14 amino acids. CDR3 residues: CASSFNRDGQPQHF. The CDR3 DNA is TGTGCCAGCAGTTTTAACAGGGATGGACAGCCCCAGCATTTT.

CDR3 coding DNA: TGCGCCAGCAGGCCACACTTCAATAGTAATACGCAGTATTTT. Its translation is CASRPHFNSNTQYF. The chain couples TRBV4-3 to TRBJ2-3; D remains ambiguous. The germline gives CDR1 LGHNA, CDR2 YSLEER. The CDR3 is made up of 14 amino acids. V was clipped by 6 bases and J by 7 bases, with 17 bases between them.

The chain combines TRBV7-2 with TRBJ2-2; the match to TRBD1 covers 9 bases. The CDR3 has 16 residues. Germline V gene sequence: CDR1 SGHTA, CDR2 FQGNSA. With V trimmed by 5 bases and J by 3 bases, 7 bases remained unmatched. The CDR3 spells CASSTTGTGYTGELFF. In nucleotides, the CDR3 is TGTGCCAGCAGCACTACCGGGACAGGGTACACCGGGGAGCTGTTTTTT.

V gene TRBV5-1 combines with J gene TRBJ2-3; perhaps D is TRBD1 or TRBD2 (5 bases each). CDR1 and CDR2 (germline): SGHRS, YFSETQ. The CDR3 is made up of 16 amino acids. The V end lost 4 bases, the J end lost 2 bases, and 17 bases lay between the germline ends. This CDR3 is CASSAPGRPTTDTQYF. CDR3 sequence (DNA): TGCGCCAGCAGCGCCCCGGGACGGCCAACCACAGATACGCAGTATTTT.

The chain employs TRBV29-1 and TRBJ2-3; the match to TRBD2 covers 7 bases. This CDR3 region has 16 residues. Germline CDR1 and CDR2: SQVTM and ANQGSEA. The V segment lost 3 bases and the J segment 8 bases; nucleotides outside the gene matches: 17. The CDR3 bases are TGCAGCGTTGAGGTTCCAGTGGCGGGAGCGGTGGGTACGCAGTATTTT. Translated, it gives CSVEVPVAGAVGTQYF.

The genes are TRBV28 and TRBJ2-7; tentative D call: TRBD2 (5 bases). This CDR3 comprises 16 residues. Trimming removed 4 bases from V and 1 base from J, with 17 bases in between. Germline assignment: CDR1 MDHEN and CDR2 SYDVKM. The CDR3 is CASSSTSSRLSYEQYF. Here the CDR3 DNA reads TGTGCCAGCAGTTCGACCTCTAGCCGATTGTCCTACGAGCAGTACTTC.

This clone is a singleton in its sample. The chain joins TRBV14 to TRBJ2-7; D call uncertain. Trimming removed 0 bases at V and 4 bases at J, with 4 bases between. The CDR3 covers 12 residues. Germline V CDR1 and CDR2: SGHDN, FVKESK. As DNA, the CDR3 is TGTGCCAGCAGCCAAGATGGGTACGAGCAGTACTTC. Encoded protein: CASSQDGYEQYF.

Only one count was recorded for this clone. The CDR3 sequence is CASSRDFSSYEQYF. The CDR3 coding sequence is TGTGCCAGCAGCAGGGACTTCAGCTCCTACGAGCAGTACTTC. The chain has TRBV5-8 and TRBJ2-7, with a possible D match to TRBD2 (6 bases). CDR1 SGHTS and CDR2 YDEGEE come from the germline V gene. This CDR3 comprises 14 residues. Trimming pared 4 bases from V and 0 bases from J, leaving 11 bases between.

This sequence joins TRBV10-3 and TRBJ1-1; a weak D match, TRBD1 (5 bases). CDR3 size: 15 residues. V lost 0 bases, J lost 9 bases, and 17 bases lay in between. Germline CDR1 and CDR2: ENHRY and SYGVKD. The CDR3, as DNA: TGTGCCATCAGTGAGTCGATACGGGGGACCGATAAAGCTTTCTTT. Translation: CAISESIRGTDKAFF.

The chain carries TRBV2 and TRBJ2-7; 7 bases match TRBD2. V was pared by 3 bases and J by 5 bases, with 19 bases of the junction left unmatched. The CDR3 totals 18 residues. Per germline, CDR1 SNHLY and CDR2 FYNNEI. CDR3 in DNA: TGTGCCAGCAGTGAGGGACCCCCGAGGGGCGGGAGTGAGGACGAGCAGTACTTC. Residues: CASSEGPPRGGSEDEQYF.

The chain couples TRBV29-1 to TRBJ2-2; 8 bases are a match to TRBD1. Germline CDR1 is SQVTM and CDR2 is ANQGSEA. The CDR3 runs to 12 residues. The trim removed 4 bases at V and 7 bases at J, leaving 2 bases unmatched. CDR3 nucleotides: TGCAGCGTTGGGACAGGGATCGGGGAGCTGTTTTTT. Its protein product is CSVGTGIGELFF.

The chain has TRBV5-5 and TRBJ1-1; D is undetermined. This CDR3 has 15 residues. From germline, CDR1 is SGHKS and CDR2 YYEKEE (reference sequence). The V and J ends lost 0 bases and 1 base respectively, with 10 bases between them. As DNA, the CDR3 is TGTGCCAGCAGCTTGGTGGCCACTCAGAACACTGAAGCTTTCTTT. Translation: CASSLVATQNTEAFF.

The chain uses TRBV4-1 and TRBJ2-5, with 14 bases fitting TRBD2. V lost 4 bases and J lost 5; bases outside the gene matches: 18. Germline CDR1 and CDR2: MGHRA and YSYEKL. The CDR3 contains 20 residues. This chain's CDR3 is CASSPFKPGTSGSGGETQYF. Written as DNA, the CDR3 is TGCGCCAGCAGCCCTTTCAAGCCGGGGACTAGCGGGAGCGGGGGGGAGACCCAGTACTTC.

This chain links TRBV7-9 with TRBJ1-4; 10 nucleotides match TRBD1. CDR3 length: 15 residues. Germline V CDR1 and CDR2: SEHNR, FQNEAQ (reference sequence). J gave up 7 bases and V 3 bases, and 5 bases lay outside the gene matches. The CDR3 region has the DNA TGTGCCAGCAGCTTTATGGGACAGGGGTCTGAAAAACTGTTTTTT. It encodes CASSFMGQGSEKLFF.